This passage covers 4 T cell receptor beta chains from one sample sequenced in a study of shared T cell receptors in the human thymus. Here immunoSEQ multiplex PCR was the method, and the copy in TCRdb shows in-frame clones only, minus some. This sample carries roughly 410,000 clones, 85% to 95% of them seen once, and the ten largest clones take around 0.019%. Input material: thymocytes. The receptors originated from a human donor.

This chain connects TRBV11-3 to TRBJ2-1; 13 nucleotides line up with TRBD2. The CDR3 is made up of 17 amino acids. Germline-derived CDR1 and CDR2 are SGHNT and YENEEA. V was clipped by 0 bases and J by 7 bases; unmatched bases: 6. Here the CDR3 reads CASSLDTLAGGRNEQFF. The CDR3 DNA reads TGTGCCAGCAGCTTAGATACACTAGCGGGAGGGAGAAATGAGCAGTTCTTC. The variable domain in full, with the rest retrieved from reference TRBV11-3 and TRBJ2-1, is EAGVVQSPRYKIIEKKQPVAFWCNPISGHNTLYWYLQNLGQGPELLIRYENEEAVDDSQLPKDRFSAERLKGVDSTLKIQPAELGDSAVYLCASSLDTLAGGRNEQFFGPGTRLTVL.

The CDR3 region is CASSEQGPQETQYF. The CDR3 DNA reads as TGTGCCAGTAGCGAGCAGGGGCCCCAAGAGACCCAGTACTTC. J is TRBJ2-5 and V is TRBV19, with D perhaps TRBD1 (6 bases). Trimming pared 6 bases from V and 1 base from J, leaving 12 bases between. Germline V gives CDR1 LNHDA, CDR2 SQIVND (reference sequence). The CDR3 runs 14 residues.

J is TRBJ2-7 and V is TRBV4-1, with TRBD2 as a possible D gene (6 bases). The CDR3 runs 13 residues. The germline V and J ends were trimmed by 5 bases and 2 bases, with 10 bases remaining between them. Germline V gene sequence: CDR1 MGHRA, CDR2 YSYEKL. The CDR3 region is CASSVGSPYEQYF. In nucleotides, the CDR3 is TGCGCCAGCAGCGTCGGGAGCCCCTACGAGCAGTACTTC.

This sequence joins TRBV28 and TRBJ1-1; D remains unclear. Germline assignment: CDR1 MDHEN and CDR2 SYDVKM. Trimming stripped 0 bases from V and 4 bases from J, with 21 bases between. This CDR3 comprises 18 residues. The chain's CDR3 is CASSLCTAQSIIGTEAFF. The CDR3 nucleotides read TGTGCCAGCAGTTTATGCACAGCGCAGTCGATTATTGGCACTGAAGCTTTCTTT.